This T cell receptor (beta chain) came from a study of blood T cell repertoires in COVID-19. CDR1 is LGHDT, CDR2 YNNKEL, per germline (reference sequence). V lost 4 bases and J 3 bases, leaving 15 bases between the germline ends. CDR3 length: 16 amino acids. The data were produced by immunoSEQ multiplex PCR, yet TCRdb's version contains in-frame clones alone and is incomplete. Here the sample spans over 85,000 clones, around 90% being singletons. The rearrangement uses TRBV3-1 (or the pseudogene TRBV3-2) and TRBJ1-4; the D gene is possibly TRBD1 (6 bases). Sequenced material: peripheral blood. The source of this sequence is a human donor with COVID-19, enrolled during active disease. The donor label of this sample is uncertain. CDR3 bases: TGTGCCAGCAGCCGCCGGGGACATGGGGCTAATGAAAAACTGTTTTTT. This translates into CASSRRGHGANEKLFF.